These 20 T cell receptor beta chains came from one sample sequenced in a study of blood T cell repertoires in COVID-19. Sequenced by immunoSEQ multiplex PCR; TCRdb stores in-frame clones only, minus some. The sample includes over 150,000 clones, approximately 90% of them seen just once. The sample taken for sequencing was peripheral blood. All receptors derive from a man aged 50-59 years who had recovered from COVID-19.

There are a few counts of this clone. This sequence joins TRBV6-5 and TRBJ1-4, with 7 bases that match TRBD1. CDR3 length: 15 amino acids. The junction had 11 bases not matched to a gene; V was cut back by 6 bases and J by 7 bases. Per the germline V gene, CDR1 is MNHEY and CDR2 is SVGAGI. The CDR3 is CASSTHQGVGEKLFF. In DNA form, the CDR3 reads TGTGCCAGCAGCACCCACCAGGGGGTGGGTGAAAAACTGTTTTTT.

The CDR3 DNA is TGTGCCAGCAGCTCCACCCTCGTGGGCAGCCCCTCCTACGAGCAGTACTTC. It encodes CASSSTLVGSPSYEQYF. The V and J genes are TRBV7-2 and TRBJ2-7; D not resolved. This CDR3 region has 17 residues. Per germline, CDR1 SGHTA and CDR2 FQGNSA. V dropped 4 bases and J dropped 0 bases, with 19 bases sitting between them.

V usage is TRBV15 and J usage is TRBJ1-4; TRBD1 might be the D (5 bases). V lost 0 bases and J lost 7, with 15 bases in between. The CDR3 consists of 16 residues. CDR1 LNHNV and CDR2 YYDKDF come from the germline V gene (reference sequence). The CDR3 sequence: CATSRDGGTGGEKLFF. In DNA, the CDR3 is TGTGCCACCAGCAGAGACGGCGGGACGGGGGGTGAAAAACTGTTTTTT.

CDR3 bases: TGTGCCAGCAGCCCGGGAGCGGGGTACAATGAGCAGTTCTTC. Its translation: CASSPGAGYNEQFF. This chain connects TRBV7-3 to TRBJ2-1; 7 positions match TRBD2. Germline V gives CDR1 SGHTA, CDR2 FQGTGA. V trimming: 5 bases; J trimming: 4 bases; junction bases outside the gene matches: 5. CDR3 length: 14 residues.

The chain uses TRBV25-1 and TRBJ2-2; 9 nucleotides match TRBD2. The trim removed 4 bases at V and 0 bases at J, leaving 9 bases unmatched. The CDR3 consists of 18 residues. CDR1 and CDR2 (germline): MGHDK, SYGVNS. This CDR3 is CASSGGRREGPNTGELFF. The CDR3 region has the DNA TGTGCCAGCAGTGGGGGGCGGCGGGAGGGCCCGAACACCGGGGAGCTGTTTTTT.

This clone appeared a single time. V is TRBV30 and J is TRBJ1-2; TRBD1 might be the D (6 bases). Germline CDR1 GTSNPN, CDR2 SVGIG (reference sequence). V was trimmed by 1 base and J by 4 bases, leaving 16 bases between them. This CDR3 spans 15 amino acids. The CDR3 region is CAWSGSGARGYGYTF. CDR3 nucleotide sequence: TGTGCCTGGAGTGGATCAGGGGCCAGGGGCTATGGCTACACCTTC.

In its sample, this clone was seen once. The rearrangement links TRBV7-3 to TRBJ2-5, with 7 bases that match TRBD2. Trimming took 2 bases from V and 7 from J; bases not matched to a gene: 7. CDR3 length: 14 amino acids. Germline V lookup: CDR1 SGHTA, CDR2 FQGTGA. The CDR3 region has the DNA TGTGCCAGCAGCTTAGGGTCGGTAGCGGGGACCCAGTACTTC. Translating it yields CASSLGSVAGTQYF. Full variable domain (rest looked up from reference TRBV7-3 and TRBJ2-5): GAGVSQTPSNKVTEKGKYVELRCDPISGHTALYWYRQSLGQGPEFLIYFQGTGAADDSGLPNDRFFAVRPEGSVSTLKIQRTERGDSAVYLCASSLGSVAGTQYFGPGTRLLVL.

The V call is TRBV2, the J call TRBJ1-5; 7 nucleotides align to TRBD1. V lost 6 bases and J lost 7; bases outside the gene matches: 9. This CDR3 is built from 14 residues. The germline V gene has CDR1 SNHLY and CDR2 FYNNEI. CDR3 loop: CASRPDRAEQPQHF. Written as DNA, the CDR3 is TGTGCCAGCAGGCCAGACAGGGCCGAACAGCCCCAGCATTTT.

The chain carries TRBV15 and TRBJ1-4; 9 nucleotides agree with TRBD1. Germline CDR1 LNHNV, CDR2 YYDKDF (reference sequence). This CDR3 comprises 16 residues. Trimming at V came to 3 bases and at J to 5 bases, leaving 7 bases not matched to a gene. The CDR3 nucleotides are TGTGCCACCAGCAGTCCACCGGGACAGGGAAATGAAAAACTGTTTTTT. Protein product: CATSSPPGQGNEKLFF. The whole variable domain, remainder taken from reference TRBV15 and TRBJ1-4, is DAMVIQNPRYQVTQFGKPVTLSCSQTLNHNVMYWYQQKSSQAPKLLFHYYDKDFNNEADTPDNFQSRRPNTSFCFLDIRSPGLGDTAMYLCATSSPPGQGNEKLFFGSGTQLSVL.

The chain recombines TRBV6-4 with TRBJ2-1, with TRBD2 matching over 7 bases. Germline-derived CDR1 and CDR2 are MRHNA and SNTAGT. The CDR3 has 14 residues. V lost 5 bases and J lost 4; bases outside the gene matches: 5. The CDR3 loop reads CASSRDGGYNEQFF. In DNA form, the CDR3 reads TGTGCCAGCAGTCGTGACGGGGGGTACAATGAGCAGTTCTTC.

This clone appeared many times. This chain uses TRBV11-1 with TRBJ2-7, with D possibly matching TRBD2 (5 bases). The CDR3 spans 13 residues. The V end lost 2 bases, the J end lost 3 bases, and 8 bases lay between the germline ends. Per the germline V gene, CDR1 is SGHAT and CDR2 is FQDESV (reference sequence). The CDR3 loop reads CASSLYRGYEQYF. The CDR3 bases are TGTGCCAGCAGCTTATATCGGGGCTACGAGCAGTACTTC.

The V gene is TRBV5-4, the J gene TRBJ2-7; 9 nucleotides line up with TRBD2. From germline, CDR1 is SGHNT and CDR2 YYREEE (reference sequence). The CDR3 length is 17 residues. The trim removed 2 bases at V and 2 bases at J, leaving 11 bases unmatched. This chain's CDR3 is CASSLTTGTSFTYEQYF. CDR3 bases: TGTGCCAGCAGCTTAACGACCGGGACTAGCTTTACCTACGAGCAGTACTTC.

CDR3 protein: CASSYKLAGVGGTDTQYF. DNA for the CDR3: TGTGCCAGCAGTTATAAGCTAGCGGGAGTTGGTGGCACAGATACGCAGTATTTT. This sequence joins TRBV6-2 or TRBV6-3 and TRBJ2-3, with TRBD2 matching over 10 bases. Losses at the gene ends were 3 bases for V and 1 base for J; bases not matched to a gene: 10. CDR1 and CDR2 from the germline V gene are MNHEY and SVGEGT. The CDR3 runs 18 residues.

This chain joins TRBV28 and TRBJ1-1, with 7 bases lining up with TRBD1. Germline CDR1 and CDR2: MDHEN and SYDVKM. The length of the CDR3 is 13 residues. V lost 6 bases and J lost 1; bases outside the gene matches: 2. CDR3 sequence reads: CASRGTANTEAFF. For the CDR3, the DNA is TGTGCCAGCAGGGGGACAGCGAACACTGAAGCTTTCTTT.

The chain couples TRBV21-1 to TRBJ2-7; TRBD2, the table's D call, was not compared with the DNA. TRBV21-1 is a known pseudogene. The CDR3 has 16 residues. The chain's CDR3 is CASSTPSGRPSYEQYF. The CDR3 DNA is TGTGCCAGCAGCACCCCTAGCGGGAGGCCTTCCTACGAGCAGTACTTC.

This rearrangement joins TRBV7-8 to TRBJ2-1, with D perhaps TRBD1 (5 bases). V lost 2 bases and J lost 6, with 14 bases in between. The CDR3 sequence is 15 residues long. Looked up from germline, CDR1 is SGHVS and CDR2 is FQNEAQ. The CDR3, as DNA: TGTGCCAGCAGCTTATTCCAGGGAAGAGGCAATGAGCAGTTCTTC. Its protein is CASSLFQGRGNEQFF. The variable domain in full, completed from reference TRBV7-8 and TRBJ2-1, reads GAGVSQSPRYKVAKRGQDVALRCDPISGHVSLFWYQQALGQGPEFLTYFQNEAQLDKSGLPSDRFFAERPEGSVSTLKIQRTQQEDSAVYLCASSLFQGRGNEQFFGPGTRLTVL.

The J gene is TRBJ2-1, the V gene TRBV6-2 or TRBV6-3; 9 bases fit TRBD2. CDR1 and CDR2 from the germline V gene are MNHEY and SVGEGT. The V gene end was trimmed by 5 bases and the J gene end by 0 bases; junction bases not matched to a gene: 2. The CDR3 has 15 amino acids. Written as DNA, the CDR3 is TGTGCCAGCAGTATTAGCGGGAGCTCCTACAATGAGCAGTTCTTC. Its protein product is CASSISGSSYNEQFF.

The chain joins TRBV9 to TRBJ2-7; no clear D gene. Germline CDR1 SGDLS, CDR2 YYNGEE. This CDR3 contains 15 residues. V lost 4 bases to trimming and J lost 4 bases, with 18 bases between them. This CDR3 reads CASSPTAGSRYEQYF. The CDR3, as DNA: TGTGCCAGCAGCCCGACCGCCGGGTCTAGGTACGAGCAGTACTTC.

The rearrangement joins TRBV7-6 to TRBJ2-1, with TRBD1 matching 7 bases. Germline assignment: CDR1 SGHVS and CDR2 FNYEAQ. Germline trimming cut 1 base from V and 7 bases from J; bases unmatched to any gene: 4. The CDR3 covers 14 residues. The DNA for the CDR3 is TGTGCCAGCAGCTTAGGCTCCAGGGGGAATGAGCAGTTCTTC. The encoded protein is CASSLGSRGNEQFF.

V usage is TRBV19 and J usage is TRBJ2-5; D is ambiguous. The CDR3 is 15 residues long. Germline V gives CDR1 LNHDA, CDR2 SQIVND (reference sequence). V lost 0 bases and J lost 6, with 14 bases in between. The CDR3 DNA sequence: TGTGCCAGTAGTATAGATGGCGGCAGAGGAAAGACCCAGTACTTC. Encoded protein: CASSIDGGRGKTQYF.